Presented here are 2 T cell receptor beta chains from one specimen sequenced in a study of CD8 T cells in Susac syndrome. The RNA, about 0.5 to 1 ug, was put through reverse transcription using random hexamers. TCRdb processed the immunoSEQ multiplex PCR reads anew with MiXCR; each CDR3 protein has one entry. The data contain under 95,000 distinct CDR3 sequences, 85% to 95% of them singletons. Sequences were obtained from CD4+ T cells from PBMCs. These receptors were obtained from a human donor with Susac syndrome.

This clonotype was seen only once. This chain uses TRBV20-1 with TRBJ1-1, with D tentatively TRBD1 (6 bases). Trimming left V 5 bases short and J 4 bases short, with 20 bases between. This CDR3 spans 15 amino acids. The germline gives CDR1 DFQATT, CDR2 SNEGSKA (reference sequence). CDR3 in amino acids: CSAHTGSILGTEAFF. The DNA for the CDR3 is TGCAGTGCTCATACAGGGTCCATCTTGGGCACTGAAGCTTTCTTT.

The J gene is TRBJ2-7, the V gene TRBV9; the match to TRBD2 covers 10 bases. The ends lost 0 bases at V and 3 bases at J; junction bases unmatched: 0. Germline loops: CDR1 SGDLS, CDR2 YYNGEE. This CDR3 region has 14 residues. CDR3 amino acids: CASSVASGGYEQYF. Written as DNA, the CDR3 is TGTGCCAGCAGCGTAGCTAGCGGGGGCTACGAGCAGTACTTC.